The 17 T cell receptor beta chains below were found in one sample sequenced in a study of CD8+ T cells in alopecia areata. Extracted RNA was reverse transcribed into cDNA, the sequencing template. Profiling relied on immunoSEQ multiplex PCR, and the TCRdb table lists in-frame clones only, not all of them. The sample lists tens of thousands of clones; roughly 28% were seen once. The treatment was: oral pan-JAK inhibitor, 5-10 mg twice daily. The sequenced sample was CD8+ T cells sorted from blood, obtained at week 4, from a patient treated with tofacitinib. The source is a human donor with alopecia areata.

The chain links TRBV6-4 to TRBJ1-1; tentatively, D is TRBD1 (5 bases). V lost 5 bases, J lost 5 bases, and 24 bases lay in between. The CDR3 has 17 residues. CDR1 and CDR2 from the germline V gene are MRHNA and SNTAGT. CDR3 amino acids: CASSRVPGPSGVTEAFF. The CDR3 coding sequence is TGTGCCAGCAGTCGAGTTCCGGGACCGTCGGGGGTTACTGAAGCTTTCTTT.

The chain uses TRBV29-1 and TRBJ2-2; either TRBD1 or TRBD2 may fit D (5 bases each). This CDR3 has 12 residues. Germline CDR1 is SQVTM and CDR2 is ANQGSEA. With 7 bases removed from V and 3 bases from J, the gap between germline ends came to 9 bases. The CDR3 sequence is CSAVGDTGELFF. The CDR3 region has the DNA TGCAGCGCAGTGGGGGACACCGGGGAGCTGTTTTTT.

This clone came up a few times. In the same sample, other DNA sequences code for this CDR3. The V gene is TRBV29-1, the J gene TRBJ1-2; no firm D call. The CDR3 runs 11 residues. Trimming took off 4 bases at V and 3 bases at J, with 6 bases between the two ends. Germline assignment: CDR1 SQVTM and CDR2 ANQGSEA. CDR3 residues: CSVGTDYGYTF. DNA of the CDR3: TGCAGCGTTGGCACGGACTATGGCTACACCTTC.

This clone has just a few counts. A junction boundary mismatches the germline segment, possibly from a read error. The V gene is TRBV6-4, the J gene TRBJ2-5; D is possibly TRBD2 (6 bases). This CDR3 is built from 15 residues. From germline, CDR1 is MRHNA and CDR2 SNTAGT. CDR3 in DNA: TGTGCCAGCAGTTACTCGACTAGTTGGCAAGAGACCCAGTACTTC. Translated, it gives CASSYSTSWQETQYF.

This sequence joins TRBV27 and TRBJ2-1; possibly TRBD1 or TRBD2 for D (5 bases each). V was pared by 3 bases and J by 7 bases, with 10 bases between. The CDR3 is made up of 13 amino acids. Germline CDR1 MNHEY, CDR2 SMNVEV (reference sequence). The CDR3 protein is CASSLAWGNEQFF. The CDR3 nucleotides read TGTGCCAGCAGTTTGGCCTGGGGGAATGAGCAGTTCTTC.

CDR3 residues: CSVEDPGTGPYEQYF. CDR3 bases: TGCAGCGTTGAAGATCCGGGGACAGGACCCTACGAGCAGTACTTC. The rearrangement joins TRBV29-1 to TRBJ2-7; 8 nucleotides align to TRBD1. V was clipped by 0 bases and J by 2 bases; unmatched bases: 6. This CDR3 region has 15 residues. Germline CDR1 reads SQVTM; CDR2 reads ANQGSEA.

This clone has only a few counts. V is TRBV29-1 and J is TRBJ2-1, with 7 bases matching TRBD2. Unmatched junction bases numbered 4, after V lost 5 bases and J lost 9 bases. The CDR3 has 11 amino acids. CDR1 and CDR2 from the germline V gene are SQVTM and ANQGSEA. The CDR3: CSVRDYGEQFF. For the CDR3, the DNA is TGCAGCGTTCGGGACTACGGTGAGCAGTTCTTC.

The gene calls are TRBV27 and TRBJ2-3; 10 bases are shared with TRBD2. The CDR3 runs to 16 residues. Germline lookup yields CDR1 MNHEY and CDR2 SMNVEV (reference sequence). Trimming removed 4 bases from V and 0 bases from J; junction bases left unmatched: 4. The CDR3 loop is CASSYTTSGSTDTQYF. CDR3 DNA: TGTGCCAGCAGTTACACGACTAGCGGGAGCACAGATACGCAGTATTTT.

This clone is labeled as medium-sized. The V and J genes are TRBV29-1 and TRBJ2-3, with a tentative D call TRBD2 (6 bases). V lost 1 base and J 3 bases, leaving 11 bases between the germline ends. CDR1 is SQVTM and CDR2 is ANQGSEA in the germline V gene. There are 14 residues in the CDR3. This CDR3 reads CSVEGGEVTDTQYF. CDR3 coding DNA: TGCAGCGTTGAAGGGGGGGAGGTTACAGATACGCAGTATTTT.

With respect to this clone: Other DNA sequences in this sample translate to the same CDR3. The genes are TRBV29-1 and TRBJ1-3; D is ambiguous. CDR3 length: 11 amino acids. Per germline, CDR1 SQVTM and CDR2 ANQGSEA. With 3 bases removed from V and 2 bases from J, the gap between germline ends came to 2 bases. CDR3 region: CSVDAGNTIYF. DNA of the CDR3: TGCAGCGTTGACGCTGGAAACACCATATATTTT.

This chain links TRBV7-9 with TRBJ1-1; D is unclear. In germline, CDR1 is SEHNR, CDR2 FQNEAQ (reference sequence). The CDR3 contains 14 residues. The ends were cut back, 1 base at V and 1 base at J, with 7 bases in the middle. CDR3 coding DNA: TGTGCCAGCAGCTTAGTTTGGGAGAACACTGAAGCTTTCTTT. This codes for CASSLVWENTEAFF.

In nucleotides, the CDR3 is TGTGCCAGCAGCGGGGGACTAGCGGGAGGGAACACCGGGGAGCTGTTTTTT. Residues: CASSGGLAGGNTGELFF. V usage is TRBV9 and J usage is TRBJ2-2, with TRBD2 matching 15 bases. This CDR3 contains 17 residues. V lost 3 bases, J lost 1 base, and 1 base stayed unmatched. The germline gives CDR1 SGDLS, CDR2 YYNGEE.

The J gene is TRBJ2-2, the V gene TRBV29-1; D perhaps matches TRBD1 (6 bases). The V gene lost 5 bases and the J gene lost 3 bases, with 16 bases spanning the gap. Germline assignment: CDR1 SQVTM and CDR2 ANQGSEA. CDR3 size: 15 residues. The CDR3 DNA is TGCAGCGTTCCTGGGCAGGGACAACACACCGGGGAGCTGTTTTTT. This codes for CSVPGQGQHTGELFF.

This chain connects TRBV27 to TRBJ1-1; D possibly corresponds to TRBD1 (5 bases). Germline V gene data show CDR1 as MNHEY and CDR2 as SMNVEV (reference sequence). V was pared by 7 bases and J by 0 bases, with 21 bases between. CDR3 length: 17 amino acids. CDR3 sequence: CASTPSAGVSMNTEAFF. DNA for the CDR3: TGTGCCAGCACCCCTTCGGCGGGGGTGAGCATGAACACTGAAGCTTTCTTT.

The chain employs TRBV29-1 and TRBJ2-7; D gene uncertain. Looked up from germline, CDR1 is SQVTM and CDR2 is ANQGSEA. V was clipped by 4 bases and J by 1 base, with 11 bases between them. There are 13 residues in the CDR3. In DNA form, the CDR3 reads TGCAGCGTTGTTGACGGATTATCCTACGAGCAGTACTTC. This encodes CSVVDGLSYEQYF.

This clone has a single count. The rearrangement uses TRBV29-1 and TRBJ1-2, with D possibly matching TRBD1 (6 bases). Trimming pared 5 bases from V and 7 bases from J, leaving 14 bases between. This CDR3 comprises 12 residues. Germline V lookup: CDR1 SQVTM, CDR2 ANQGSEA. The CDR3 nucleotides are TGCAGCGTTCCTGGGGGCCGAGGTGGCTACACCTTC. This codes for CSVPGGRGGYTF.

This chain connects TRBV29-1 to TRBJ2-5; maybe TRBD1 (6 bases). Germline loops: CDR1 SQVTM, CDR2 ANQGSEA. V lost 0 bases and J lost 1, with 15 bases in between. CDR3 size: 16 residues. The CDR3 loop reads CSVEDSQDSTQETQYF. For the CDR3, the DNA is TGCAGCGTTGAAGATAGTCAGGACAGTACCCAAGAGACCCAGTACTTC. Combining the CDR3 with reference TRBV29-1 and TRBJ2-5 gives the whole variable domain SAVISQKPSRDICQRGTSLTIQCQVDSQVTMMFWYRQQPGQSLTLIATANQGSEATYESGFVIDKFPISRPNLTFSTLTVSNMSPEDSSIYLCSVEDSQDSTQETQYFGPGTRLLVL.